Listed below are T cell receptor beta chains from one sample, sequenced in a study of blood T cell repertoires in COVID-19. Data came from immunoSEQ multiplex PCR; TCRdb stores just in-frame clones and leaves some out. The sample shows around 450,000 clones, 70% to 90% of them seen only once. The source material was PBMCs or T cells enriched from blood (not recorded which). The receptors were gathered from a woman in her late teens or twenties with acute COVID-19. Both conserved end residues are part of each CDR3. D genes are given only for firm matches. Clone sizes are given selectively: once, few, many, or a class where the clone is expanded.

d_gene	abundance	len	v_gene	j_gene	CDR3nt	CDR3aa
TRBD1	many	16	TRBV5-4	TRBJ1-1	TGTGCCAGCAGCTTGTCGTCGGGCAGGGGGATTAGTAGGGCTTTCTTT	CASSLSSGRGISRAFF
TRBD1	.	15	TRBV11-2	TRBJ2-7	TGTGCCAGCAGCTTAGAGGCCCGGGACAGGGACGCGCAGTACTTC	CASSLEARDRDAQYF
TRBD1	.	14	TRBV11-3	TRBJ1-1	TGTGCCAGCAGCTTGCAGGGGGCGGCCACTGAAGCTTTCTTT	CASSLQGAATEAFF
TRBD1	.	15	TRBV3-1/TRBV3-2	TRBJ1-2	TGTGCCAGCAGGCCGGACAGGACTTCTAACTATGGCTACACCTTC	CASRPDRTSNYGYTF
.	.	11	TRBV7-8	TRBJ2-7	TGTGCCAGCAGCTTAAACAGGGAACAGTACTTC	CASSLNREQYF
.	few	15	TRBV4-3	TRBJ1-2	TGCGCCAGCAGCCAAGATAGGTACAGCTACTATGGCTACACCTTC	CASSQDRYSYYGYTF
.	.	16	TRBV11-2	TRBJ2-4	TGTGCCAGCAGCAGCTTAAGGAGGGTGGCCAAAAACATTCAGTACTTC	CASSSLRRVAKNIQYF
.	.	13	TRBV9	TRBJ2-1	TGTGCCAGCAGCGTCTATGCTGGCAATGAGCAGTTCTTC	CASSVYAGNEQFF
.	.	14	TRBV6-5	TRBJ2-7	TGTGCCAGCAGTCAGGGGACGGGGTCCTACGAGCAGTACTTC	CASSQGTGSYEQYF
.	few	13	TRBV7-8	TRBJ1-1	TGTGCCAGCAGCTTAACAGGGACCACTGAAGCTTTCTTT	CASSLTGTTEAFF
TRBD1	.	16	TRBV7-9	TRBJ2-6	TGTGCCGGTCGACAGGGGGCCAATACGGGGGCCAACGTCCTGACTTTC	CAGRQGANTGANVLTF
TRBD2	.	14	TRBV6-2/TRBV6-3	TRBJ2-7	TGTGCCAGCAGTTTTGCGGGGGGCTCCTACGAGCAGTACTTC	CASSFAGGSYEQYF
.	.	13	TRBV7-8	TRBJ1-2	TGTGCCAGCAGCGCAGGGTCGACCTATGGCTACACCTTC	CASSAGSTYGYTF
TRBD1	.	17	TRBV19	TRBJ2-1	TGTGCCAGTAGTATAGGGGCGGGACAGGGGGGCGCAAATGAGCAGTTCTTC	CASSIGAGQGGANEQFF
.	once	16	TRBV7-6	TRBJ2-3	TGTGCCAGCAGCTTAGATGTGGCCAGGGGTACAGATACGCAGTATTTT	CASSLDVARGTDTQYF
.	.	12	TRBV19	TRBJ2-5	TGTGCCAGTAGTCTGGGGGCAGAGACCCAGTACTTC	CASSLGAETQYF
TRBD2	.	15	TRBV9	TRBJ2-1	TGTGCCAGCAGCCCCCAGCGGGAGGGATACAATGAGCAGTTCTTC	CASSPQREGYNEQFF
TRBD1	.	15	TRBV27	TRBJ1-1	TGTGCCAGCAGTTTGCAGGGGGCCCAGAACACTGAAGCTTTCTTT	CASSLQGAQNTEAFF
.	.	15	TRBV5-1	TRBJ1-5	TGCGCCAGCAGCTTAATTGGGGGGAGCAATCAGCCCCAGCATTTT	CASSLIGGSNQPQHF
TRBD1	.	13	TRBV2	TRBJ1-5	TGTGCCAGCAGCACAGGGGGCAGGCAGCCCCAGCATTTT	CASSTGGRQPQHF
.	.	15	TRBV10-3	TRBJ1-5	TGTGCCATCAGTGAGTCCAGGCAGGGCAATCAGCCCCAGCATTTT	CAISESRQGNQPQHF
TRBD1	.	15	TRBV10-3	TRBJ2-3	TGTGCCATCAGTGAAAGGGACAGGGGTTTCTATACGCAGTATTTT	CAISERDRGFYTQYF
.	once	12	TRBV29-1	TRBJ1-2	TGCAGCGTTGGGGACAACAACTATGGCTACACCTTC	CSVGDNNYGYTF
TRBD2	.	13	TRBV30	TRBJ2-1	TGTGCCTGGAGTGAAGGACTAGCGGGATCTCAGTTCTTC	CAWSEGLAGSQFF
.	.	16	TRBV19	TRBJ1-6	TGTGCCAGTAGTATAGACTACGGGACAAGTAATTCACCCCTCCACTTT	CASSIDYGTSNSPLHF
TRBD1	few	17	TRBV7-8	TRBJ1-1	TGTGCCAGCAGCTATCGGACAGGGGAGGTTGGTGGCACTGAAGCTTTCTTT	CASSYRTGEVGGTEAFF
.	.	14	TRBV4-2	TRBJ2-2	TGTGCCAGCAGCCAAGGAGGGTTAACCGGGGAGCTGTTTTTT	CASSQGGLTGELFF
TRBD1	.	17	TRBV3-1/TRBV3-2	TRBJ1-4	TGTGCCAGCAGCCAAGACCACACAGGGGGAGGTAATGAAAAACTGTTTTTT	CASSQDHTGGGNEKLFF
.	.	15	TRBV6-1	TRBJ1-5	TGTGCCAGCAGTGAAAAACAGGGTCCCAATCAGCCCCAGCATTTT	CASSEKQGPNQPQHF
.	.	12	TRBV2	TRBJ2-3	TGTGCCAGCAGTTTCGGGGCAGATACGCAGTATTTT	CASSFGADTQYF
.	.	14	TRBV7-2	TRBJ2-1	TGTGCCAGCAGCTTAGAAGTAGCGTACAATGAGCAGTTCTTC	CASSLEVAYNEQFF
.	.	12	TRBV2	TRBJ1-3	TGTGCCAGCAGAACCGGTGGAAACACCATATATTTT	CASRTGGNTIYF
TRBD2	.	15	TRBV9	TRBJ2-5	TGTGCCAGCAGCGTTAGCGGGGGGGCTCAAGAGACCCAGTACTTC	CASSVSGGAQETQYF
TRBD1	.	15	TRBV13	TRBJ1-6	TGTGCCAGCAGCTTAGTAACAGGGGAAAATTCACCCCTCCACTTT	CASSLVTGENSPLHF
TRBD1	.	16	TRBV18	TRBJ2-7	TGTGCCAGCTCACCCAACGAGGCGGGACAGGTCTACGAGCAGTACTTC	CASSPNEAGQVYEQYF
TRBD1	once	14	TRBV29-1	TRBJ1-2	TGCAGCGTTGGTGGCGGACAGGGAAGGAATGGCTACACCTTC	CSVGGGQGRNGYTF
TRBD1	.	13	TRBV19	TRBJ1-2	TGTGCCAGTAGTATGCTGACCGGGACAGGGAACACCTTC	CASSMLTGTGNTF
.	.	14	TRBV13	TRBJ1-2	TGTGCCAGCAAAACCGGGACAACCTCATATGGCTACACCTTC	CASKTGTTSYGYTF
TRBD2	.	13	TRBV27	TRBJ2-3	TGTGCCAGCAGCGGGGGGGCCCCAGATACGCAGTATTTT	CASSGGAPDTQYF
.	.	15	TRBV15	TRBJ1-1	TGTGCCACCAGCAGAGGGGGGACATCGAGGACTGAAGCTTTCTTT	CATSRGGTSRTEAFF
.	.	14	TRBV9	TRBJ1-6	TGTGCCAGCAGCCAGGATCTGAAGAATTCACCCCTCCACTTT	CASSQDLKNSPLHF
.	.	13	TRBV27	TRBJ2-7	TGTGCCAGCAGTTTAGGACACCGATACGAGCAGTACTTC	CASSLGHRYEQYF
TRBD1	.	14	TRBV7-9	TRBJ1-3	TGTGCCAGCAGCTCTCAGGGGGCCGGAAACACCATATATTTT	CASSSQGAGNTIYF
TRBD1	.	13	TRBV5-1	TRBJ2-2	TGCGCCAGCAGACAACAGGGGAGCGGGGAGCTGTTTTTT	CASRQQGSGELFF
TRBD2	.	16	TRBV18	TRBJ2-7	TGTGCCAGCTCACCCGGGACTAGCGGGGGGACCTACGAGCAGTACTTC	CASSPGTSGGTYEQYF
.	.	17	TRBV28	TRBJ1-2	TGTGCCAGCAGTTTAGTGGGAGCTCTCCAGACCAGCTATGGCTACACCTTC	CASSLVGALQTSYGYTF
.	.	12	TRBV3-1/TRBV3-2	TRBJ1-5	TGTGCCAGCAGTTATCTGAGGCAGCCCCAGCATTTT	CASSYLRQPQHF
.	few	16	TRBV30	TRBJ1-1	TGTGCCTGGAGAGCTCTGATCGCGGTGGTGAACACTGAAGCTTTCTTT	CAWRALIAVVNTEAFF
TRBD1	.	18	TRBV13	TRBJ2-7	TGTGCCAGCAGCTCTACGATCCTCGCCTCGACAGGGGGAGACGAGCAGTACTTC	CASSSTILASTGGDEQYF
TRBD1	few	15	TRBV5-1	TRBJ2-5	TGCGCCAGCAGCTCCGGGACAGGAAAAGAAGAGACCCAGTACTTC	CASSSGTGKEETQYF